The 6 T cell receptor beta chains reported below all come from one sample, sequenced in a study of blood T cell repertoires in COVID-19. Produced via immunoSEQ multiplex PCR; TCRdb's table is partial and in-frame only. The sample consists of around 300,000 clones, 75% to 90% of them appearing once. The sample comprised PBMCs or T cells enriched from blood (not recorded which). The receptors derive from a young woman who had recovered from COVID-19.

The rearrangement uses TRBV30 and TRBJ2-5; 9 bases align to TRBD1. The CDR3 has 12 residues. V gave up 5 bases and J gave up 4 bases; unmatched junction bases: 2. Germline V CDR1 and CDR2: GTSNPN, SVGIG (reference sequence). DNA of the CDR3: TGTGCCTGGGGGACAGGGTTAGAGACCCAGTACTTC. As protein: CAWGTGLETQYF.

This chain uses TRBV3-1 (or the pseudogene TRBV3-2) with TRBJ2-2; D gene uncertain. Germline values: CDR1 LGHDT, CDR2 YNNKEL (reference sequence). Deletions cut 5 bases from V and 1 base from J, with 11 bases between. The CDR3 runs to 15 residues. In nucleotides, the CDR3 is TGTGCCAGCAGCTTCCGACTCTTGAACACCGGGGAGCTGTTTTTT. Protein: CASSFRLLNTGELFF.

V and J are TRBV29-1 and TRBJ2-1, with 7 bases lining up with TRBD2. V trimming: 0 bases; J trimming: 8 bases; junction bases outside the gene matches: 10. Germline V gives CDR1 SQVTM, CDR2 ANQGSEA. The CDR3 consists of 15 residues. Written as DNA, the CDR3 is TGCAGCGTTGAAGATATTCCGCCTAGCGGATATGAGCAGTTCTTC. Amino acids: CSVEDIPPSGYEQFF.

This chain connects TRBV19 to TRBJ2-2, with 7 bases matching TRBD1. Germline CDR1 is LNHDA and CDR2 is SQIVND (reference sequence). V lost 3 bases, J lost 4 bases, and 2 bases stayed unmatched. CDR3 length: 14 residues. This CDR3 is CASSMTGRTGELFF. For the CDR3, the DNA is TGTGCCAGTAGTATGACAGGGCGCACCGGGGAGCTGTTTTTT.

The rearrangement uses TRBV10-2 and TRBJ1-1, with TRBD1 matching over 12 bases. Germline V gene sequence: CDR1 WSHSY, CDR2 SAAADI. This CDR3 has 16 amino acids. The junction had 6 bases not matched to a gene; V was cut back by 6 bases and J by 1 base. CDR3 coding DNA: TGCGCCAGCAGGGCCGGGACAGGGGGCCGGAACACTGAAGCTTTCTTT. Its translation is CASRAGTGGRNTEAFF.

This clone appeared a few times. The gene calls are TRBV5-4 and TRBJ2-2, with D perhaps TRBD1 (5 bases). The CDR3 extends over 15 amino acids. Trimming shortened V by 4 bases and J by 2 bases, and 12 bases separated the two germline ends. CDR1 is SGHNT, CDR2 YYREEE, per germline (reference sequence). For the CDR3, the DNA is TGTGCCAGCAGCACGCCGACAGTAAACACCGGGGAGCTGTTTTTT. Encoded protein: CASSTPTVNTGELFF.